The 23 T cell receptor beta chains in this list originate from one sample, sequenced in a study of T cells in Graves' hyperthyroidism and ophthalmopathy. RNA transcripts provided the source from which TCR beta CDR3 regions were amplified. Initially, a first-round RT-PCR of the TCR CDR3 employed the HTBI primer set. From the multiplex PCR reads, TCRdb called clonotypes with MiXCR, one entry per CDR3 protein. The data show 530,000 or so distinct CDR3 sequences, around a quarter seen once. Material for sequencing was blood. These receptors came from a woman in her 30s with Graves' ophthalmopathy.

This clonotype appeared many times. V usage is TRBV10-3 and J usage is TRBJ2-5; D is possibly TRBD1 or TRBD2 (5 bases each). The CDR3 covers 13 residues. From germline, CDR1 is ENHRY and CDR2 SYGVKD. V was cut by 1 base and J by 2 bases, with 5 bases left in between. The CDR3 region is CAISEWGQETQYF. The CDR3 bases are TGTGCCATCAGTGAGTGGGGGCAAGAGACCCAGTACTTC.

This clonotype was counted at least ten times. The chain employs TRBV6-4 and TRBJ1-2; D perhaps matches TRBD1 (6 bases). Germline V lookup: CDR1 MRHNA, CDR2 SNTAGT. V lost 4 bases, J lost 6 bases, and 12 bases lay in between. This CDR3 has 13 amino acids. CDR3 nucleotide sequence: TGTGCCAGCAGTGTACAGGGCCGGGATGGCTACACCTTC. It yields the protein CASSVQGRDGYTF.

The chain couples TRBV20-1 to TRBJ2-7, with D possibly matching TRBD2 (5 bases). This CDR3 is 15 amino acids long. V lost 6 bases to trimming and J lost 3 bases, with 21 bases between them. Per the germline V gene, CDR1 is DFQATT and CDR2 is SNEGSKA (reference sequence). CDR3 coding DNA: TGCAGTGCCCCGCCCGGACGGCCCGGGAACTACGAGCAGTACTTC. Translated: CSAPPGRPGNYEQYF.

This clonotype was detected once. A much larger clonotype is one base distant, so this may be a read error. The chain couples TRBV6-4 to TRBJ2-3; no clear D gene. V was shortened by 5 bases and J by 4 bases, with 1 base between the two germline ends. Germline CDR1 and CDR2: MRHNA and SNTAGT. This CDR3 has 10 residues. The CDR3 sequence: CASSSDTQYF. CDR3 nucleotides: TGTGCCAGCAGTTCAGATACGCAGTATTTT.

This clonotype has just a few counts. V and J are TRBV6-1 and TRBJ1-5; TRBD1 aligns across 7 bases. Germline CDR1 is MNHNS and CDR2 is SASEGT. This CDR3 has 16 amino acids. J gave up 3 bases and V 6 bases, and 11 bases lay outside the gene matches. The CDR3 here is CASSVPGRGFNQPQHF. In DNA form, the CDR3 reads TGTGCCAGCAGCGTGCCGGGCAGGGGGTTCAATCAGCCCCAGCATTTT.

This clonotype was detected many times. J is TRBJ2-5 and V is TRBV6-1, with 8 bases fitting TRBD2. V was pared by 11 bases and J by 4 bases, with 6 bases of the junction left unmatched. The CDR3 sequence is 12 residues long. Looked up from germline, CDR1 is MNHNS and CDR2 is SASEGT. This CDR3 is CALKAGVETQYF. CDR3 in DNA: TGTGCCTTAAAAGCGGGGGTAGAGACCCAGTACTTC.

In this sample, this clonotype turned up a few times. The junction does not match germline at one end; this may be a read error. The rearrangement joins TRBV6-2 or TRBV6-3 to TRBJ2-7; a weak D match, TRBD2 (5 bases). Germline V CDR1 and CDR2: MNHEY, SVGEGT. CDR3 length equals 17 residues. The CDR3 loop is CASSYDMGRLASCEQYF. The CDR3 DNA follows: TGTGCCAGCAGTTACGATATGGGGAGATTAGCATCCTGCGAGCAGTACTTC.

This clonotype has at least ten counts. The gene calls are TRBV6-5 and TRBJ1-5; D gene unclear. The V end lost 0 bases, the J end lost 4 bases, and 10 bases lay between the germline ends. The CDR3 totals 15 residues. Germline loops: CDR1 MNHEY, CDR2 SVGAGI. The CDR3, as DNA: TGTGCCAGCAGTTACTCGAGGGTCCCTAATCAGCCCCAGCATTTT. Its protein is CASSYSRVPNQPQHF.

Regarding this clonotype: A read error may be the cause here, since a much bigger clone is one base away. No conserved phenylalanine or tryptophan is present at the end of the CDR3, so a read error is the likely explanation. V and J are TRBV4-1 and TRBJ1-2; D unclear. Trimming pared 0 bases from V and 2 bases from J, leaving 10 bases between. The CDR3 spans 15 residues. Germline CDR1 is MGHRA and CDR2 is YSYEKL. CDR3 sequence reads: CASSQDPTTNYGYTV. CDR3 DNA: TGCGCCAGCAGCCAAGACCCGACGACGAACTATGGCTACACCGTC.

This clonotype was seen ten or more times. V gene TRBV6-5 combines with J gene TRBJ2-7; D perhaps matches TRBD2 (5 bases). This CDR3 region has 15 residues. The germline gives CDR1 MNHEY, CDR2 SVGAGI. The V end lost 7 bases, the J end lost 3 bases, and 19 bases lay between the germline ends. Here the CDR3 reads CASTSAGGLLYEQYF. CDR3 bases: TGTGCCAGCACCTCGGCGGGCGGGTTGCTCTACGAGCAGTACTTC.

This clonotype was recorded only once. The genes are TRBV20-1 and TRBJ1-5, with D perhaps TRBD1 (6 bases). The germline V gene encodes CDR1 DFQATT and CDR2 SNEGSKA (reference sequence). The CDR3 has 15 amino acids. Trimming removed 3 bases from V and 1 base from J, with 13 bases in between. CDR3 nucleotide sequence: TGCAGTGCTAGTTGGACGGGGGCGAGCAATCAGCCCCAGCATTTT. Amino acids: CSASWTGASNQPQHF.

This clonotype was seen at least ten times. The chain is built from TRBV28 and TRBJ2-5; TRBD2 aligns across 8 bases. This CDR3 spans 12 amino acids. Germline trimming cut 8 bases from V and 3 bases from J; bases unmatched to any gene: 2. Per germline, CDR1 MDHEN and CDR2 SYDVKM. CDR3 DNA sequence: TGTGCCAGCCGTAGCGGGAAAGAGACCCAGTACTTC. It codes for CASRSGKETQYF.

This clonotype was seen ten or more times. The V call is TRBV7-2, the J call TRBJ1-5; no definite D call. The CDR3 runs 15 residues. The V gene lost 1 base and the J gene lost 0 bases, with 7 bases spanning the gap. Germline values: CDR1 SGHTA, CDR2 FQGNSA. The CDR3 protein is CASSLGHLSNQPQHF. CDR3 DNA: TGTGCCAGCAGCTTAGGTCACCTTAGCAATCAGCCCCAGCATTTT.

This clonotype came up many times. The V gene is TRBV7-8, the J gene TRBJ2-7; 10 bases are a match to TRBD2. This CDR3 has 21 amino acids. CDR1 is SGHVS and CDR2 is FQNEAQ in the germline V gene. V gave up 5 bases and J gave up 2 bases; unmatched junction bases: 24. The CDR3 sequence: CASSAISLPTSGEHSPYEQYF. DNA of the CDR3: TGTGCCAGCAGCGCCATAAGCCTGCCTACTAGCGGGGAGCACTCCCCCTACGAGCAGTACTTC.

This clonotype has at least ten counts. The chain uses TRBV29-1 and TRBJ2-5; 9 positions agree with TRBD2. CDR1 is SQVTM and CDR2 is ANQGSEA in the germline V gene. The CDR3 has 13 residues. V lost 7 bases and J lost 5; bases outside the gene matches: 8. CDR3 sequence reads: CSGAGTSRETQYF. CDR3 coding DNA: TGCAGCGGTGCCGGGACTAGCAGGGAGACCCAGTACTTC.

This clonotype was picked up many times. This chain uses TRBV20-1 with TRBJ2-5, with D tentatively TRBD1 or TRBD2 (5 bases each). The ends were cut back, 3 bases at V and 4 bases at J, with 9 bases in the middle. Germline CDR1 and CDR2: DFQATT and SNEGSKA (reference sequence). The CDR3 length is 12 residues. The CDR3 region is CSASSGLETQYF. The CDR3, as DNA: TGCAGTGCTAGTTCGGGGCTAGAGACCCAGTACTTC.

This clonotype was counted ten times or more. V and J are TRBV7-9 and TRBJ1-1; a possible D gene is TRBD1 (6 bases). Looked up from germline, CDR1 is SEHNR and CDR2 is FQNEAQ (reference sequence). This CDR3 has 15 residues. V dropped 5 bases and J dropped 4 bases, with 17 bases sitting between them. The CDR3 region has the DNA TGTGCCAGCAGCCAAATACAGGGATTAGGCACTGAAGCTTTCTTT. Its protein is CASSQIQGLGTEAFF.

This clonotype was detected ten times or more. The CDR3 loop is CASSHGIANYGYTF. CDR3 DNA sequence: TGTGCCAGCAGCCACGGAATAGCTAACTATGGCTACACCTTC. This chain links TRBV28 with TRBJ1-2, with D hard to call. The length of the CDR3 is 14 residues. The germline gives CDR1 MDHEN, CDR2 SYDVKM. V was cut by 6 bases and J by 0 bases, with 11 bases left in between.

The chain recombines TRBV6-1 with TRBJ1-5, with 7 positions matching TRBD1. The CDR3 spans 17 residues. CDR1 and CDR2 (germline): MNHNS, SASEGT. V shed 6 bases and J 6 bases; nucleotides not matched to a gene: 17. CDR3 sequence (DNA): TGTGCCAGCAGCCAAGACCACCGAGACAGGGTTATTCAGCCCCAGCATTTT. Encoded protein: CASSQDHRDRVIQPQHF.

This clonotype came up many times. The chain recombines TRBV20-1 with TRBJ1-2; D remains ambiguous. V gave up 6 bases and J gave up 3 bases, with 11 bases separating them. The CDR3 contains 12 residues. Germline V gene data show CDR1 as DFQATT and CDR2 as SNEGSKA (reference sequence). Here the CDR3 DNA reads TGCAGTGCCACTACCTGGGACTATGGCTACACCTTC. This sequence encodes CSATTWDYGYTF.

This clonotype came up many times. The gene calls are TRBV6-1 and TRBJ2-7; 10 bases are shared with TRBD2. This CDR3 comprises 15 residues. The trim removed 6 bases at V and 0 bases at J, leaving 5 bases unmatched. The germline V gene has CDR1 MNHNS and CDR2 SASEGT. The CDR3 spells CASRQAGGRSYEQYF. In DNA form, the CDR3 reads TGTGCCAGCAGGCAAGCGGGGGGGCGCTCCTACGAGCAGTACTTC.

The chain uses TRBV27 and TRBJ2-7; 11 bases agree with TRBD2. The J segment lost 3 bases and the V segment lost 4 bases, leaving 5 bases of the junction unmatched. CDR1 MNHEY and CDR2 SMNVEV come from the germline V gene (reference sequence). The CDR3 sequence is 15 residues long. CDR3 loop: CASSSGLAESYEQYF. CDR3 coding DNA: TGTGCCAGCAGTTCGGGACTAGCGGAAAGCTACGAGCAGTACTTC.

There are many counts of this clonotype. The CDR3 sequence is CASSLGPRGRDYGYTF. The CDR3 DNA sequence: TGTGCCAGCAGCTTAGGACCCAGGGGAAGGGACTATGGCTACACCTTC. The chain joins TRBV11-2 to TRBJ1-2; the D gene is possibly TRBD1 (6 bases). From germline, CDR1 is SGHAT and CDR2 FQNNGV. The CDR3 runs 16 residues. V dropped 1 base and J dropped 3 bases, with 15 bases sitting between them.